Presented here are 21 T cell receptor beta chains from one specimen sequenced in a study of radiotherapy plus CTLA-4 blockade in lung cancer. TCRdb's table, derived via immunoSEQ multiplex PCR, lists solely in-frame clones and lacks some. Among about 66,000 clones, around 86% were seen once, and the ten largest hold about 4.2%. The starting material was peripheral blood, obtained from a patient treated with radiotherapy plus ipilimumab. The receptors were gathered from a human donor with non-small cell lung cancer who had a partial response to radiotherapy plus ipilimumab.

This rearrangement joins TRBV7-9 to TRBJ1-4; 7 positions match TRBD1. The CDR3 has 16 residues. Germline assignment: CDR1 SEHNR and CDR2 FQNEAQ (reference sequence). With V trimmed by 8 bases and J by 3 bases, 12 bases remained unmatched. DNA for the CDR3: TGTGCCAGCCGCCCGGTAGGGGGCAGAGCTAATGAAAAACTGTTTTTT. This gives the protein CASRPVGGRANEKLFF.

The chain links TRBV29-1 to TRBJ2-1, with 8 bases matching TRBD2. The CDR3 runs 18 residues. Trimming at V came to 3 bases and at J to 6 bases, leaving 19 bases not matched to a gene. CDR1 SQVTM and CDR2 ANQGSEA come from the germline V gene. The CDR3 loop is CSVDLRGGEAGDSNEQFF. The CDR3 nucleotides are TGCAGCGTTGACCTTCGGGGCGGGGAAGCGGGGGATTCCAATGAGCAGTTCTTC.

This clone showed up just once. The V call is TRBV7-9, the J call TRBJ1-2, with 7 bases lining up with TRBD1. Germline V gene lookup returns CDR1 SEHNR and CDR2 FQNEAQ (reference sequence). The CDR3 runs 13 residues. The J segment lost 2 bases and the V segment lost 6 bases, leaving 3 bases of the junction unmatched. The CDR3 sequence is CASSRDSNYGYTF. CDR3 nucleotides: TGTGCCAGCAGTCGGGACAGCAACTATGGCTACACCTTC. Drawing the rest from reference TRBV7-9 and TRBJ1-2, the complete variable domain is DTGVSQNPRHKITKRGQNVTFRCDPISEHNRLYWYRQTLGQGPEFLTYFQNEAQLEKSRLLSDRFSAERPKGSFSTLEIQRTEQGDSAMYLCASSRDSNYGYTFGSGTRLTVV.

The gene calls are TRBV27 and TRBJ2-7; TRBD1 aligns across 10 bases. The CDR3 runs to 15 residues. The junction had 7 bases not matched to a gene; V was cut back by 5 bases and J by 3 bases. CDR1 is MNHEY and CDR2 is SMNVEV in the germline V gene (reference sequence). DNA of the CDR3: TGTGCCAGCAGTAACCGGGACAGGGGCTTCTACGAGCAGTACTTC. Translation gives CASSNRDRGFYEQYF.

The CDR3 nucleotides are TGCGCCAGCAGCTTGGGAGACAGGGTGTCGGAGACCCAGTACTTC. Protein: CASSLGDRVSETQYF. The gene calls are TRBV5-1 and TRBJ2-5; 7 bases match TRBD1. The junction had 7 bases not matched to a gene; V was cut back by 0 bases and J by 5 bases. This CDR3 is 15 amino acids long. Germline CDR1 and CDR2: SGHRS and YFSETQ.

The chain carries TRBV6-5 and TRBJ2-7; TRBD1 is a possible D gene (6 bases). Trimming pared 0 bases from V and 5 bases from J, leaving 11 bases between. The CDR3 runs 14 residues. The germline V gene encodes CDR1 MNHEY and CDR2 SVGAGI. Written as DNA, the CDR3 is TGTGCCAGCAGTTACTCGGCAGGGGCACACGAGCAGTACTTC. Its translation is CASSYSAGAHEQYF.

J is TRBJ2-3 and V is TRBV18; TRBD2 might be the D (5 bases). Trimming took 0 bases from V and 8 from J, leaving 18 bases between them. The length of the CDR3 is 16 residues. Per germline, CDR1 KGHSH and CDR2 LQKENI. The CDR3 sequence is CASSPPNGIHQGTQYF. CDR3 DNA sequence: TGTGCCAGCTCACCACCGAACGGGATCCACCAAGGTACGCAGTATTTT.

The V gene is TRBV30, the J gene TRBJ2-3; 9 bases are shared with TRBD2. Trimming took 0 bases from V and 5 from J; bases not matched to a gene: 0. This CDR3 comprises 13 residues. Germline values: CDR1 GTSNPN, CDR2 SVGIG (reference sequence). This CDR3 reads CAWSVTSGDTQYF. CDR3 sequence (DNA): TGTGCCTGGAGTGTGACTAGCGGAGATACGCAGTATTTT.

Regarding this clone: Other DNA sequences in the sample encode the same CDR3. The rearrangement links TRBV18 to TRBJ1-4; the match to TRBD1 covers 11 bases. Germline CDR1 is KGHSH and CDR2 is LQKENI. There are 15 residues in the CDR3. V was clipped by 2 bases and J by 6 bases; unmatched bases: 2. The chain's CDR3 is CASSPGTGGYEKLFF. The DNA for the CDR3 is TGTGCCAGCTCACCAGGGACAGGGGGATATGAAAAACTGTTTTTT.

The chain employs TRBV28 and TRBJ1-1; tentative D call: TRBD1 (6 bases). Germline V lookup: CDR1 MDHEN, CDR2 SYDVKM. The CDR3 sequence is 14 residues long. V was pared by 5 bases and J by 9 bases, with 19 bases between. CDR3 region: CASSPYGFGQKAFF. CDR3 DNA sequence: TGTGCCAGCAGTCCTTACGGGTTCGGACAGAAAGCTTTCTTT. Variable domain in full (rest from reference TRBV28 and TRBJ1-1): DVKVTQSSRYLVKRTGEKVFLECVQDMDHENMFWYRQDPGLGLRLIYFSYDVKMKEKGDIPEGYSVSREKKERFSLILESASTNQTSMYLCASSPYGFGQKAFFGQGTRLTVV.

The CDR3 coding sequence is TGCAGTGCTTTCTACACCGGGGAGCTGTTTTTT. This translates into CSAFYTGELFF. The rearrangement uses TRBV20-1 and TRBJ2-2; D call uncertain. The CDR3 is 11 residues long. Germline V gene lookup returns CDR1 DFQATT and CDR2 SNEGSKA (reference sequence). Trimming cost V 5 bases and J 3 bases, with 4 bases left between them.

This clone was seen a handful of times. This sequence joins TRBV5-4 and TRBJ2-7, with 7 nucleotides matching TRBD1. The ends lost 4 bases at V and 9 bases at J; junction bases unmatched: 16. This CDR3 is 15 amino acids long. Per the germline V gene, CDR1 is SGHNT and CDR2 is YYREEE (reference sequence). CDR3 residues: CASSTYRGDSQRQYF. The CDR3, as DNA: TGTGCCAGCAGCACGTACCGAGGGGACAGTCAAAGGCAGTACTTC.

This chain joins TRBV5-1 and TRBJ2-1; the match to TRBD2 covers 10 bases. In germline, CDR1 is SGHRS, CDR2 YFSETQ. After removal of 4 bases from V and 0 bases from J, the junction contained 13 bases not matched to a gene. The CDR3 sequence is 19 residues long. CDR3 sequence reads: CASSPGASGSASSYNEQFF. The CDR3 DNA reads as TGCGCCAGCAGCCCAGGGGCTAGCGGGAGCGCGAGCTCCTACAATGAGCAGTTCTTC. The whole variable domain, filled in from reference TRBV5-1 and TRBJ2-1, reads KAGVTQTPRYLIKTRGQQVTLSCSPISGHRSVSWYQQTPGQGLQFLFEYFSETQRNKGNFPGRFSGRQFSNSRSEMNVSTLELGDSALYLCASSPGASGSASSYNEQFFGPGTRLTVL.

J is TRBJ2-1 and V is TRBV6-4, with D tentatively TRBD2 (5 bases). Germline values: CDR1 MRHNA, CDR2 SNTAGT. The CDR3 contains 16 residues. The V and J ends lost 0 bases and 5 bases respectively, with 14 bases between them. CDR3 nucleotides: TGTGCCAGCAGTGACTCGTCGGCTAGCCCGCACAATGAGCAGTTCTTC. It codes for CASSDSSASPHNEQFF.

The chain combines TRBV15 with TRBJ1-5; maybe TRBD1 (5 bases). The germline V gene has CDR1 LNHNV and CDR2 YYDKDF (reference sequence). V shed 5 bases and J shed 4 bases, with 21 bases lying between them. The CDR3 has 17 amino acids. CDR3 bases: TGTGCCACCAGCGACCAAGTGGGATTAAGGGGTAATCAGCCCCAGCATTTT. Amino acid sequence: CATSDQVGLRGNQPQHF. Drawing the rest from reference TRBV15 and TRBJ1-5, the complete variable domain is DAMVIQNPRYQVTQFGKPVTLSCSQTLNHNVMYWYQQKSSQAPKLLFHYYDKDFNNEADTPDNFQSRRPNTSFCFLDIRSPGLGDTAMYLCATSDQVGLRGNQPQHFGDGTRLSIL.

The J gene is TRBJ2-7, the V gene TRBV19, with D unclear. The CDR3 sequence is 15 residues long. V lost 4 bases to trimming and J lost 2 bases, with 15 bases between them. The V gene's germline CDR1 is LNHDA and CDR2 SQIVND (reference sequence). The CDR3 coding sequence is TGTGCCAGTAGTAGGAGCGTATTCGAGACCTACGAGCAGTACTTC. This encodes CASSRSVFETYEQYF.

As DNA, the CDR3 is TGCGCCAGCAGCTTGGCGGTAGCGGGAGAGGGTGAGCAGTTCTTC. This encodes CASSLAVAGEGEQFF. The V gene is TRBV5-1, the J gene TRBJ2-1, with 9 bases aligning to TRBD2. CDR3 length equals 15 residues. Unmatched junction bases numbered 7, after V lost 0 bases and J lost 9 bases. CDR1 is SGHRS and CDR2 is YFSETQ in the germline V gene.

On this clone: Relative to the germline gene, one junction end is altered; a read error may explain this. This chain joins TRBV6-5 and TRBJ2-1, with D perhaps matching TRBD2 (6 bases). Germline CDR1 reads MNHEY; CDR2 reads SVGAGI. CDR3 length: 15 amino acids. CDR3 residues: CASSYSRDSYNEQLF. For the CDR3, the DNA is TGTGCCAGCAGTTACTCGAGGGACTCGTACAATGAGCAGCTCTTC.

This sequence joins TRBV5-4 and TRBJ1-4; the match to TRBD1 covers 12 bases. Germline lookup yields CDR1 SGHNT and CDR2 YYREEE (reference sequence). The CDR3 extends over 17 amino acids. The junction had 11 bases not matched to a gene; V was cut back by 4 bases and J by 7 bases. The CDR3 loop reads CASSKNPGQGAVEKLFF. The CDR3 DNA sequence: TGTGCCAGCAGCAAGAATCCGGGACAGGGGGCGGTTGAAAAACTGTTTTTT.

The rearrangement links TRBV9 to TRBJ2-5; a possible D gene is TRBD2 (7 bases). The DNA end favors TRBJ2-7, so the J call may be wrong. The CDR3 totals 14 residues. Germline CDR1 and CDR2: SGDLS and YYNGEE. CDR3 nucleotides: TGTGCCAGCAGCGTAGCGGGGGGCCTAGACGAGCAGTACTTC. Encoded protein: CASSVAGGLDEQYF.

The chain uses TRBV4-2 and TRBJ2-3, with unresolved D. The CDR3 sequence is 15 residues long. V was shortened by 0 bases and J by 6 bases, with 13 bases between the two germline ends. CDR1 LGHNA and CDR2 YNFKEQ come from the germline V gene. CDR3 amino acids: CASSQDPPETDTQYF. The CDR3 DNA follows: TGTGCCAGCAGCCAAGATCCCCCAGAAACGGATACGCAGTATTTT.